The T cell receptor (beta chain) under discussion was sequenced for a study of shared T cell receptors in the human thymus listed by TCRdb under 2021. Looking at the study overall: The study examined how self-reactive, shared T-cell receptor alpha chains are generated in the human thymus.

Receptors were amplified or captured by the immunoSEQ multiplex PCR assay. TCRdb's version of the immuneACCESS table is confined to in-frame rearrangements and falls short of the full clone set. An unresolved V gene accounts for under half of the shortfall where checked; the remainder is of unknown origin. The sample records almost 550,000 clones, 78% of which are singletons. Approximately 0.013% of the sample rests with the top ten. This clone has just a few counts. Its antigen is not yet known. Base quality data are lacking; no much larger clone is found one base away. This same sample was also taken into another study, of human thymus T cells. Per the second study: In Finland, the donors were immunologically healthy infants who were having open corrective cardiac surgery for congenital heart defects. Thymus tissue was obtained as surgical resects removed during corrective cardiac surgery. Both the thymic and the peripheral blood repertoires appeared to show biased V and J gene segment usage. The related research found that thymic TCR repertoires overlapped highly between unrelated individuals. The study used under 10 infant thymus samples plus four related peripheral blood samples to characterize TCR alpha and beta repertoires. Donor ages ranging from about 7 to 250 days were recorded, and several male and a couple of female infants were included in the cohort. Thymocytes were freed from the tissue by mechanical means and kept at -70 degrees C as pellets of roughly 9-34 million cells. A QIAsymphony instrument was used to extract genomic DNA from the frozen cell pellets. TCRB and TCRAD loci were amplified from a standardized quantity of quality-controlled genomic DNA using the immunoSEQ multiplex PCR assay. The V(D)J region was spanned by amplicons of a length sufficient to cover the CDR3 and to identify V and J genes. The commercial immunoSEQ service was used to sequence amplicons on an Illumina platform. Corrections for primer bias and sequencing errors followed previously described methods, while TCRAD and TCRB definitions were based on the IMGT database. Repertoires were analysed with immunoSEQ Analyzer 3.0 and VDJTools, covering basic statistics, V/J segment usage, diversity estimates, rarefaction and pairwise overlap. To estimate diversity, the Chao1, ChaoE, Efron-Thisted, Shannon and inverse Simpson indices were applied, and diversity was also estimated on datasets down-sampled to the smallest sample. Repertoire overlap was determined by strict matching of CDR3 nucleotide sequence, V gene and J gene, and Jaccard-based multidimensional scaling clustering was applied. On average, thymus samples gave 800,000 or so unique TCRB clonotypes, whereas blood samples gave roughly 84,000.

The sequenced sample was thymocytes. The clonotype comes from a boy younger than two with a congenital heart defect. Donor details come from another sample of the same person, matched by shared clones.

This receptor carries the CDR3 CASSRTSSYNEQFF. The DNA is TGTGCCAGTAGTAGGACTAGCAGCTACAATGAGCAGTTCTTC. The rearrangement combines TRBV19 with TRBJ2-1, with 8 bases matching TRBD2. V loses 4 bases at its end and J loses 3 bases; junction bases beyond the gene matches: 2. The germline V gene (reference sequence) provides CDR1 LNHDA and CDR2 SQIVND. The CDR3 runs 14 residues from the cysteine to the phenylalanine. The CDR3 DNA has 42 bases and is translated from base 1.